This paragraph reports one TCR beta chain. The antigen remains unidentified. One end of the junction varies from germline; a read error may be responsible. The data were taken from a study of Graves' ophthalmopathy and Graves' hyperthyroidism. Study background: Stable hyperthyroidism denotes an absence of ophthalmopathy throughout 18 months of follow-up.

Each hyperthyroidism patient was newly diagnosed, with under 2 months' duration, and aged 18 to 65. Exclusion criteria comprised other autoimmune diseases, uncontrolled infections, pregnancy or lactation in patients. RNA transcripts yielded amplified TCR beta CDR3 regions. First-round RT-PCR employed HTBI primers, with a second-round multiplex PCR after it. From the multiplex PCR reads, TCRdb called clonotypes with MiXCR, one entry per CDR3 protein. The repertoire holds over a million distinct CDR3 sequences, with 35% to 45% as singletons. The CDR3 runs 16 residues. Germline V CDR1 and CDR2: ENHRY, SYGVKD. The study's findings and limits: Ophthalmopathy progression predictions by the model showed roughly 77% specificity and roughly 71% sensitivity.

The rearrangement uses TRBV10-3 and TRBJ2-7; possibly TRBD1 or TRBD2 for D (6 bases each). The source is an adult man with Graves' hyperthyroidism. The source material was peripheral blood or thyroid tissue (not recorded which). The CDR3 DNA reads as TGTGCCAGCAGTTTCTCGACAGGCGGGATCCCCTACGAGCAGTACTTC. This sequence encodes CASSFSTGGIPYEQYF.